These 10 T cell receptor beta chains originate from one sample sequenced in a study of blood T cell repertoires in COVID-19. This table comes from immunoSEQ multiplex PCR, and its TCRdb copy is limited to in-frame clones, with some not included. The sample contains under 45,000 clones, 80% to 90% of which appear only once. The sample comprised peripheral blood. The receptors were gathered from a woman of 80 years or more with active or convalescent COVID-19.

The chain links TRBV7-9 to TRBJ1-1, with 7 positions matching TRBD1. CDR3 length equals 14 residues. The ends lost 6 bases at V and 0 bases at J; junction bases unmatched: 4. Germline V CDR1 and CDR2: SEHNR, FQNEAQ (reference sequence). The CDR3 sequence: CASRGTAMNTEAFF. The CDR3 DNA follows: TGTGCCAGCAGGGGGACAGCGATGAACACTGAAGCTTTCTTT.

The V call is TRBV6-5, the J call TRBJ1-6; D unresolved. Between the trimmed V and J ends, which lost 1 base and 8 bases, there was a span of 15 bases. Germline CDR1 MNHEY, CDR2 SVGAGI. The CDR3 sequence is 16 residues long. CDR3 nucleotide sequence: TGTGCCAGCAGTTACTTTCCATTGGGGAGAGATTCACCCCTCCACTTT. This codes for CASSYFPLGRDSPLHF.

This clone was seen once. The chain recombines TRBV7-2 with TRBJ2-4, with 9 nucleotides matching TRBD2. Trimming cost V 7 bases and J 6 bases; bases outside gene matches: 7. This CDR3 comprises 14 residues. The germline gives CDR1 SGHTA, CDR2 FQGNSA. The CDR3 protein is CASTRTSAGNIQYF. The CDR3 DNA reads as TGTGCCAGCACCAGGACTAGCGCGGGAAACATTCAGTACTTC. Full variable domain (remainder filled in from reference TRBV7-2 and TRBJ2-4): GAGVSQSPSNKVTEKGKDVELRCDPISGHTALYWYRQSLGQGLEFLIYFQGNSAPDKSGLPSDRFSAERTGGSVSTLTIQRTQQEDSAVYLCASTRTSAGNIQYFGAGTRLSVL.

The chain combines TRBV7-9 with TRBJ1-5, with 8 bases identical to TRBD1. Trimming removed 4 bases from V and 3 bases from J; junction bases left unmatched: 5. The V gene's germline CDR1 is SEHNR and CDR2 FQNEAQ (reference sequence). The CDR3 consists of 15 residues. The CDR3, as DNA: TGTGCCAGCAGCTCACTGACAGGGGACAATCAGCCCCAGCATTTT. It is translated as CASSSLTGDNQPQHF.

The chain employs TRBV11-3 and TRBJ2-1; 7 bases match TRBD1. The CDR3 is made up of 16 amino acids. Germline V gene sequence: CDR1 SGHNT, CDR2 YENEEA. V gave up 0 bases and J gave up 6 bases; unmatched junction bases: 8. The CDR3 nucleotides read TGTGCCAGCAGCTTAGACGGACAGGTTAACATCAATGAGCAGTTCTTC. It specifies CASSLDGQVNINEQFF.

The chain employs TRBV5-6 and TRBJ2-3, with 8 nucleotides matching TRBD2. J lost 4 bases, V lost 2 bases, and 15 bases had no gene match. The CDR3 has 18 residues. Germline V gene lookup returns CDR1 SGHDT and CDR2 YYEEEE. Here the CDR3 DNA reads TGTGCCAGCAGCTTCCGCGGGCGGAGCGGGAGATACTCAGATACGCAGTATTTT. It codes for CASSFRGRSGRYSDTQYF.

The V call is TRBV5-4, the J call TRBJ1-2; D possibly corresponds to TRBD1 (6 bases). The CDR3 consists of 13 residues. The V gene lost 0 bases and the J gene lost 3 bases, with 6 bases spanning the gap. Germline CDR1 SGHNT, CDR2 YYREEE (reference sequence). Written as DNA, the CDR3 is TGTGCCAGCAGCTTGGCAGGGGACTATGGCTACACCTTC. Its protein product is CASSLAGDYGYTF.

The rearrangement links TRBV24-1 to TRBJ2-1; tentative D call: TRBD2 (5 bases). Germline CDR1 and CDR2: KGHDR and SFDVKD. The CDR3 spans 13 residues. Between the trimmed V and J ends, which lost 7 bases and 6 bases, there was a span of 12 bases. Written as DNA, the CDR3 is TGTGCCACCAGAGAAAGGGCGGGCAATGAGCAGTTCTTC. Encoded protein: CATRERAGNEQFF.

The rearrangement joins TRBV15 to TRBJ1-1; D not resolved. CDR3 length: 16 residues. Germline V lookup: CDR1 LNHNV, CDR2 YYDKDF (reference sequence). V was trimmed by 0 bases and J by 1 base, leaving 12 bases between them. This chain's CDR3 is CATSRDLAPGNTEAFF. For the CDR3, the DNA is TGTGCCACCAGCAGAGATCTGGCCCCGGGGAACACTGAAGCTTTCTTT.

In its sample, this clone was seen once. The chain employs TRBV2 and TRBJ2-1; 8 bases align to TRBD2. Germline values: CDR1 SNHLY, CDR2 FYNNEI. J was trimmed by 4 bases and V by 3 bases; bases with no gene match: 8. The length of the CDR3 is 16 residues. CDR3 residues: CASSEGLLAGYNEQFF. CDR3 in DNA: TGTGCCAGCAGTGAGGGGCTTCTAGCGGGTTACAATGAGCAGTTCTTC. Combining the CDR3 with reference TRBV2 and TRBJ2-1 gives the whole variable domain EPEVTQTPSHQVTQMGQEVILRCVPISNHLYFYWYRQILGQKVEFLVSFYNNEISEKSEIFDDQFSVERPDGSNFTLKIRSTKLEDSAMYFCASSEGLLAGYNEQFFGPGTRLTVL.